Below are 14 T cell receptor beta chains sequenced from a single sample in a study of PD-L1 blockade in urothelial cancer. Measured with immunoSEQ multiplex PCR; TCRdb has only the in-frame clones, and not every one. Among about 36,000 clones listed, roughly 38% were seen once. The specimen was tumor tissue, collected before atezolizumab (anti-PD-L1) treatment. Source of these receptors: a man aged 55 to 69 with urothelial cancer.

This clone was picked up a small number of times. This sequence joins TRBV28 and TRBJ1-2, with TRBD1 as a possible D gene (5 bases). The germline V and J ends were trimmed by 5 bases and 3 bases, with 16 bases remaining between them. Looked up from germline, CDR1 is MDHEN and CDR2 is SYDVKM. This CDR3 region has 15 residues. CDR3 sequence: CASSRGTFQYYGYTF. CDR3 bases: TGTGCCAGCAGTAGAGGGACCTTTCAGTACTATGGCTACACCTTC.

The table lists this clone with a few counts. This chain joins TRBV19 and TRBJ1-4, with 7 bases matching TRBD1. V was clipped by 7 bases and J by 2 bases; unmatched bases: 10. The length of the CDR3 is 16 residues. CDR1 LNHDA and CDR2 SQIVND come from the germline V gene (reference sequence). Written as DNA, the CDR3 is TGTGCCAGTACCACACAGGGGCGGGCGACTAATGAAAAACTGTTTTTT. Translating gives CASTTQGRATNEKLFF.

This clone showed up many times. The chain has TRBV6-8 and TRBJ1-3, with TRBD1 as a possible D gene (5 bases). V was pared by 4 bases and J by 9 bases, with 13 bases between. CDR3 length: 13 amino acids. Germline V gene lookup returns CDR1 MNHGY and CDR2 SAAAGT. CDR3 sequence: CASSSSRGGTIYF. CDR3 DNA sequence: TGTGCCAGCAGTTCGTCAAGGGGAGGCACCATATATTTT.

This clone has more than one count but fewer than ten. The chain is built from TRBV18 and TRBJ2-3, with D perhaps TRBD2 (5 bases). CDR3 length: 14 residues. V was shortened by 2 bases and J by 2 bases, with 8 bases between the two germline ends. In germline, CDR1 is KGHSH, CDR2 LQKENI. The CDR3 DNA reads TGTGCCAGCTCACCAACGGGAATCACAGATACGCAGTATTTT. Its translation is CASSPTGITDTQYF. Using reference TRBV18 and TRBJ2-3 for the parts outside the CDR3, the full variable domain is NAGVMQNPRHLVRRRGQEARLRCSPMKGHSHVYWYRQLPEEGLKFMVYLQKENIIDESGMPKERFSAEFPKEGPSILRIQQVVRGDSAAYFCASSPTGITDTQYFGPGTRLTVL.

The chain has TRBV19 and TRBJ1-2, with TRBD1 as a possible D gene (5 bases). The V gene lost 5 bases and the J gene lost 5 bases, with 15 bases spanning the gap. CDR3 length equals 14 residues. The germline gives CDR1 LNHDA, CDR2 SQIVND (reference sequence). DNA for the CDR3: TGTGCCAGTAGTGCCCAGGGTCTGGGGTATGGCTACACCTTC. Residues: CASSAQGLGYGYTF.

This clone appeared a few times. The V gene is TRBV10-3, the J gene TRBJ2-7; TRBD2 matches 7 bases. Per germline, CDR1 ENHRY and CDR2 SYGVKD. The CDR3 contains 15 residues. With 6 bases clipped from V and 2 bases from J, the junction kept 10 bases outside the gene matches. Here the CDR3 reads CAISKMGGGAYEQYF. CDR3 DNA: TGTGCCATCAGCAAGATGGGGGGAGGGGCCTACGAGCAGTACTTC.

This clone was detected a few times. This chain connects TRBV19 to TRBJ2-7; tentative D call: TRBD2 (5 bases). Looked up from germline, CDR1 is LNHDA and CDR2 is SQIVND (reference sequence). This CDR3 region has 13 residues. Trimming removed 4 bases from V and 2 bases from J, with 9 bases in between. This CDR3 reads CASSKAVTYEQYF. As DNA, the CDR3 is TGTGCCAGTAGTAAAGCGGTAACCTACGAGCAGTACTTC.

In its sample, this clone was seen many times. This chain uses TRBV11-3 with TRBJ1-2; a possible D gene is TRBD1 (6 bases). In germline, CDR1 is SGHNT, CDR2 YENEEA. The CDR3 consists of 14 residues. V was pared by 0 bases and J by 8 bases, with 13 bases between. CDR3 coding DNA: TGTGCCAGCAGCTTAGATGGGGGCCGTGGAGGCTACACCTTC. This sequence encodes CASSLDGGRGGYTF.

A few counts support this clone. The rearrangement joins TRBV11-3 to TRBJ1-4; D is unresolved. Trimming stripped 5 bases from V and 8 bases from J, with 18 bases between. Germline CDR1 and CDR2: SGHNT and YENEEA. The CDR3 extends over 15 amino acids. DNA for the CDR3: TGTGCCAGCAGCCTAAAGGCAGAGCCTTACGAAAAACTGTTTTTT. This encodes CASSLKAEPYEKLFF.

This rearrangement joins TRBV7-7 to TRBJ2-2, with 10 nucleotides matching TRBD1. J was trimmed by 4 bases and V by 5 bases; bases with no gene match: 4. In germline, CDR1 is SSHAT, CDR2 FNYEAQ (reference sequence). This CDR3 comprises 15 residues. The chain's CDR3 is CASSARDRGTGELFF. CDR3 bases: TGTGCCAGCAGCGCACGGGACAGGGGCACCGGGGAGCTGTTTTTT.

This clone showed up just a few times. The chain joins TRBV7-7 to TRBJ2-1; the match to TRBD1 covers 9 bases. V dropped 5 bases and J dropped 5; count of bases not matched to a gene: 10. This CDR3 comprises 16 residues. The germline V gene has CDR1 SSHAT and CDR2 FNYEAQ (reference sequence). CDR3 protein: CASSGSGTGWNNEQFF. The CDR3 coding sequence is TGTGCCAGCAGCGGGTCCGGGACAGGGTGGAACAATGAGCAGTTCTTC.

The rearrangement joins TRBV28 to TRBJ1-2; tentatively, D is TRBD1 (6 bases). Per the germline V gene, CDR1 is MDHEN and CDR2 is SYDVKM. This CDR3 spans 16 amino acids. V dropped 5 bases and J dropped 4 bases, with 20 bases sitting between them. CDR3 sequence (DNA): TGTGCCAGCAGTAGCCAGGACAGAAACCGGGGCTATGGCTACACCTTC. It specifies CASSSQDRNRGYGYTF.

This chain joins TRBV12-5 and TRBJ2-5, with D unclear. The CDR3 is 12 amino acids. Germline CDR1 and CDR2: LGHNT and FRNRAP. V was trimmed by 2 bases and J by 4 bases, leaving 5 bases between them. The CDR3 DNA is TGTGCTAGTGGTTTGTCGGCAGAGACCCAGTACTTC. Amino acid sequence: CASGLSAETQYF.

This clone was detected only a few times. The rearrangement uses TRBV18 and TRBJ2-5; TRBD1 aligns across 7 bases. Germline values: CDR1 KGHSH, CDR2 LQKENI. Trimming removed 3 bases from V and 7 bases from J; junction bases left unmatched: 14. The CDR3 extends over 16 amino acids. The CDR3 spells CASSPFLPGQHGTQYF. The CDR3, as DNA: TGTGCCAGCTCACCTTTCCTCCCGGGACAGCATGGGACCCAGTACTTC.